What follows are 29 T cell receptor beta chains derived from one specimen sequenced in a study of T cell repertoires in cytomegalovirus infection (dated by TCRdb to the late 2010s). The label giving this sample's treatment or condition can be read as: in vitro stimulation with specific CMV peptide epitopes to enrich CMV-specific T cells. Sequenced on an Illumina HiSeq 1500. The public reads were run again by TCRdb, first through fastp at Q25 and then through MiXCR, and only productive beta chains were kept. Rows are unified per CDR3 protein, each entry keeping the most common DNA and genes. This sample gives roughly 500,000 distinct CDR3 sequences in total; roughly a third of them show up just once. The ten biggest clones cover roughly a sixth of the sample. These TCRs' antigens remain unknown. This sample comprised cultured PBMCs, obtained from culture after CMV antigen stimulation. The receptors derive from a human donor in good health (CMV status not recorded). Some clones in this sample may be carry-over from other donors' samples.

A note on this clonotype: Likely a read error: the CDR3 ends without its conserved phenylalanine or tryptophan. The rearrangement joins TRBV4-3 to TRBJ2-7; D might be TRBD2 (6 bases). The CDR3 totals 15 residues. V dropped 1 base and J dropped 4 bases, with 14 bases sitting between them. CDR1 and CDR2 (germline): LGHNA, YSLEER. CDR3 sequence reads: CASSQGRLGIYEQYS. The CDR3 DNA reads as TGCGCCAGCAGCCAAGGTCGACTAGGAATTTACGAGCAGTACTCC.

The J gene is TRBJ2-1, the V gene TRBV29-1; no reliable D call. The V gene lost 8 bases and the J gene lost 8 bases, with 22 bases spanning the gap. This CDR3 contains 14 residues. The germline CDR1 and CDR2 sequences are SQVTM and ANQGSEA. In nucleotides, the CDR3 is TGCAGCCCCCCCAGGAGAGGTGCTACAGATGAGCAGTTCTTC. Translated: CSPPRRGATDEQFF.

The V gene is TRBV6-1, the J gene TRBJ1-1; D is unclear. Germline lookup yields CDR1 MNHNS and CDR2 SASEGT. The CDR3 spans 13 residues. The germline V and J ends were trimmed by 2 bases and 4 bases, with 8 bases remaining between them. The CDR3 loop reads CASSELRSTEAFF. The CDR3 coding sequence is TGTGCCAGCAGTGAATTGAGGAGCACTGAAGCTTTCTTT.

The chain couples TRBV7-2 to TRBJ2-7; TRBD1 is a possible D gene (5 bases). The CDR3 is made up of 14 amino acids. Germline CDR1 and CDR2: SGHTA and FQGNSA. The V and J ends lost 1 base and 6 bases respectively, with 13 bases between them. The CDR3 DNA reads TGTGCCAGCAGCTTAGGTTCAGGGCCGGCCGAGCAGTACTTC. Translating it yields CASSLGSGPAEQYF.

The chain couples TRBV4-1 to TRBJ2-1; D perhaps matches TRBD2 (6 bases). The V end lost 0 bases, the J end lost 7 bases, and 16 bases lay between the germline ends. CDR1 MGHRA and CDR2 YSYEKL come from the germline V gene. This CDR3 has 16 residues. For the CDR3, the DNA is TGCGCCAGCAGCCAAGATGCCGGTCTAGCGTTGAATGAGCAGTTCTTC. This sequence encodes CASSQDAGLALNEQFF.

The V and J genes are TRBV19 and TRBJ2-1; 11 bases are a match to TRBD2. The J segment lost 5 bases and the V segment lost 7 bases, leaving 7 bases of the junction unmatched. This CDR3 region has 15 residues. CDR1 LNHDA and CDR2 SQIVND come from the germline V gene (reference sequence). CDR3 loop: CASTPGLAVNNEQFF. CDR3 nucleotides: TGTGCCAGTACCCCGGGACTAGCGGTAAACAATGAGCAGTTCTTC.

The V call is TRBV12-5, the J call TRBJ2-5, with TRBD2 matching over 13 bases. This CDR3 has 15 amino acids. Germline V gives CDR1 LGHNT, CDR2 FRNRAP. V lost 8 bases and J lost 2; bases outside the gene matches: 5. In DNA form, the CDR3 reads TGTGCTAGTCAGCGGACTAGCGGGAGTCAAGAGACCCAGTACTTC. The encoded protein is CASQRTSGSQETQYF.

The chain couples TRBV6-2 or TRBV6-3 to TRBJ2-7; a possible D gene is TRBD2 (9 bases). V lost 2 bases and J 4 bases, leaving 27 bases between the germline ends. Looked up from germline, CDR1 is MNHEY and CDR2 is SVGEGT. The CDR3 spans 19 residues. CDR3 loop: CASSYPTGEAASGVYEQYV. Written as DNA, the CDR3 is TGTGCCAGCAGTTACCCGACAGGGGAAGCGGCTAGCGGGGTTTACGAGCAGTACGTC.

The V gene is TRBV5-4, the J gene TRBJ2-4, with TRBD1 identical over 7 bases. J gave up 4 bases and V 5 bases, and 6 bases lay outside the gene matches. The CDR3 spans 14 residues. The germline V gene has CDR1 SGHNT and CDR2 YYREEE (reference sequence). For the CDR3, the DNA is TGTGCCAGCAGAGAAACAGGGGCTAAAAACATTCAGTACTTC. Translation gives CASRETGAKNIQYF.

V is TRBV28 and J is TRBJ2-3; no definite D call. There are 14 residues in the CDR3. Per germline, CDR1 MDHEN and CDR2 SYDVKM. V lost 5 bases, J lost 6 bases, and 15 bases lay in between. CDR3 protein: CASSLQSWVDTQYF. CDR3 DNA sequence: TGTGCCAGCAGTCTCCAGTCATGGGTGGATACGCAGTATTTT.

This clonotype was seen only a few times. This chain connects TRBV28 to TRBJ2-3, with 12 positions matching TRBD2. Germline trimming cut 4 bases from V and 2 bases from J; bases unmatched to any gene: 7. CDR3 length: 17 amino acids. Germline lookup yields CDR1 MDHEN and CDR2 SYDVKM. CDR3 sequence: CASSSPRTSGDTDTQYF. Here the CDR3 DNA reads TGTGCCAGCAGTTCACCCAGGACTAGCGGGGACACAGATACGCAGTATTTT. The full variable domain, in which reference TRBV28 and TRBJ2-3 provide the parts outside the CDR3, is DVKVTQSSRYLVKRTGEKVFLECVQDMDHENMFWYRQDPGLGLRLIYFSYDVKMKEKGDIPEGYSVSREKKERFSLILESASTNQTSMYLCASSSPRTSGDTDTQYFGPGTRLTVL.

V and J are TRBV12-3 or TRBV12-4 and TRBJ2-5; 7 bases agree with TRBD1. The CDR3 is 15 amino acids. With V trimmed by 5 bases and J by 4 bases, 10 bases remained unmatched. This chain's CDR3 is CASSVNRGLGETQYF. The CDR3 DNA follows: TGTGCCAGCAGTGTTAACAGGGGATTAGGAGAGACCCAGTACTTC.

This clonotype was seen only once. The rearrangement joins TRBV28 to TRBJ1-1, with D unclear. This CDR3 is 12 amino acids long. Deletions cut 6 bases from V and 5 bases from J, with 10 bases between. Germline values: CDR1 MDHEN, CDR2 SYDVKM. CDR3 sequence (DNA): TGTGCCAGCAGCCTACCCTTTACTGAAGCTTTCTTT. Its protein product is CASSLPFTEAFF.

This clonotype was detected only a few times. This chain connects TRBV12-3 or TRBV12-4 to TRBJ2-1; the match to TRBD1 covers 7 bases. CDR3 size: 13 residues. The V and J ends lost 6 bases and 8 bases, in that order; junction bases with no gene match: 7. The CDR3 is CASRLGTDHEQFF. The CDR3 DNA reads as TGTGCCAGCAGGTTGGGGACAGACCATGAGCAGTTCTTC.

This clonotype was detected many times. The chain is built from TRBV7-2 and TRBJ2-5; TRBD2 aligns across 7 bases. CDR3 length equals 15 residues. Trimming removed 5 bases from V and 2 bases from J; junction bases left unmatched: 8. Looked up from germline, CDR1 is SGHTA and CDR2 is FQGNSA. The CDR3 is CASSLRASGQETQYF. As DNA, the CDR3 is TGTGCCAGCAGCCTCCGGGCTAGCGGACAAGAGACCCAGTACTTC.

The V and J genes are TRBV7-2 and TRBJ2-6; no definite D call. The V gene's germline CDR1 is SGHTA and CDR2 FQGNSA. The CDR3 runs to 16 residues. V lost 1 base and J lost 2, with 9 bases in between. The CDR3: CASSLVARPGANVLTF. As DNA, the CDR3 is TGTGCCAGCAGCTTAGTCGCTAGACCTGGGGCCAACGTCCTGACTTTC.

The V and J genes are TRBV4-3 and TRBJ2-1, with 7 bases lining up with TRBD2. The germline gives CDR1 LGHNA, CDR2 YSLEER. CDR3 length equals 15 residues. The V gene end was trimmed by 4 bases and the J gene end by 4 bases; junction bases not matched to a gene: 7. DNA for the CDR3: TGCGCCAGCAGCCCCATGTGGGAGGGATACAATGAGCAGTTCTTC. Protein sequence: CASSPMWEGYNEQFF.

V usage is TRBV19 and J usage is TRBJ1-1; no clear D gene. The V gene's germline CDR1 is LNHDA and CDR2 SQIVND (reference sequence). CDR3 size: 14 residues. Trimming pared 7 bases from V and 0 bases from J, leaving 12 bases between. The chain's CDR3 is CASTKHALNTEAFF. As DNA, the CDR3 is TGTGCCAGTACCAAACACGCCTTGAACACTGAAGCTTTCTTT.

The chain carries TRBV2 and TRBJ1-3; 7 bases are a match to TRBD1. From germline, CDR1 is SNHLY and CDR2 FYNNEI. V lost 4 bases to trimming and J lost 4 bases; unmatched junction nucleotides: 4. CDR3 length equals 14 residues. DNA for the CDR3: TGTGCCAGCAGTGGACAGGGACCCGGAAACACCATATATTTT. This translates into CASSGQGPGNTIYF.

The rearrangement joins TRBV19 to TRBJ2-1; 7 positions match TRBD2. V was pared by 10 bases and J by 0 bases, with 9 bases of the junction left unmatched. There are 15 residues in the CDR3. CDR1 and CDR2 (germline): LNHDA, SQIVND (reference sequence). The CDR3 DNA reads TGTGCCACGGGTCCTAGCGGAAGCTCCTACAATGAGCAGTTCTTC. It encodes CATGPSGSSYNEQFF.

This chain links TRBV19 with TRBJ2-2; D possibly corresponds to TRBD1 (8 bases). CDR3 length: 15 amino acids. V shed 4 bases and J shed 4 bases, with 13 bases lying between them. Germline CDR1 reads LNHDA; CDR2 reads SQIVND (reference sequence). CDR3 sequence (DNA): TGTGCCAGTAGTACGGACAGGGAGGGCACCGGGGAGCTGTTTTTT. Protein: CASSTDREGTGELFF.

This clonotype was seen a handful of times. The V gene is TRBV11-2, the J gene TRBJ1-2; no clear D. The germline gives CDR1 SGHAT, CDR2 FQNNGV. The V gene lost 2 bases and the J gene lost 4 bases, with 14 bases spanning the gap. This CDR3 has 15 residues. CDR3 sequence: CASSLRVWNPYGYTF. In DNA form, the CDR3 reads TGTGCCAGCAGCTTAAGGGTCTGGAACCCCTATGGCTACACCTTC.

The table lists this clonotype with a few counts. The chain couples TRBV7-2 to TRBJ2-5; no reliable D call. V was pared by 6 bases and J by 4 bases, with 18 bases between. Germline V gene data show CDR1 as SGHTA and CDR2 as FQGNSA. The CDR3 sequence is 15 residues long. The CDR3 protein is CASRRSSTPTETQYF. The DNA of the CDR3 is TGTGCCAGCAGACGTTCCTCCACCCCCACAGAGACCCAGTACTTC.

This clonotype has a handful of counts. The chain couples TRBV7-2 to TRBJ2-4; D uncertain. V lost 5 bases and J 6 bases, leaving 14 bases between the germline ends. From germline, CDR1 is SGHTA and CDR2 FQGNSA. The CDR3 runs to 14 residues. In DNA form, the CDR3 reads TGTGCCAGCAGCGACGGGCAGTTCGGAAACATTCAGTACTTC. Encoded protein: CASSDGQFGNIQYF.

As for this clonotype: An end of the junction does not agree with germline; a read error may underlie this. V usage is TRBV7-7 and J usage is TRBJ2-1; D is unclear. Germline V gene data show CDR1 as SSHAT and CDR2 as FNYEAQ (reference sequence). This CDR3 is built from 15 residues. The CDR3 DNA is TGTGCTAGCAGCCCCCGGGCAAAAAGCTCCAATGAGCAGTTCTTC. Translating gives CASSPRAKSSNEQFF.

V usage is TRBV5-1 and J usage is TRBJ2-2; 8 bases match TRBD1. Germline V CDR1 and CDR2: SGHRS, YFSETQ. With V trimmed by 6 bases and J by 7 bases, 8 bases remained unmatched. The CDR3 runs to 14 residues. The CDR3 DNA reads TGCGCCAGCACGGACAGGGTGAATAACGGGGAGCTGTTTTTT. Translating it yields CASTDRVNNGELFF.

This chain joins TRBV23-1 and TRBJ2-2; 8 nucleotides line up with TRBD2. TRBV23-1 has ORF status, its function being uncertain. The CDR3 sequence is 15 residues long. V lost 7 bases, J lost 1 base, and 5 bases stayed unmatched. The CDR3 loop is CASIPRGGNTGELFF. The CDR3 DNA is TGCGCCAGCATCCCACGGGGGGGGAACACCGGGGAGCTGTTTTTT.

The rearrangement links TRBV6-2 or TRBV6-3 to TRBJ2-7; tentative D call: TRBD1 (6 bases). The V and J ends lost 8 bases and 2 bases respectively, with 13 bases between them. The V gene's germline CDR1 is MNHEY and CDR2 SVGEGT. There are 13 residues in the CDR3. The chain's CDR3 is CASHRDTTYEQYV. CDR3 nucleotide sequence: TGTGCCAGCCACCGGGACACGACCTACGAGCAGTACGTC.

This chain links TRBV7-2 with TRBJ2-1; TRBD2 aligns across 8 bases. Germline loops: CDR1 SGHTA, CDR2 FQGNSA. V lost 5 bases to trimming and J lost 6 bases; unmatched junction nucleotides: 3. This CDR3 comprises 13 residues. The CDR3 DNA follows: TGTGCCAGCAGCAATAGCGGGACCAATGAGCAGTTCTTC. The encoded protein is CASSNSGTNEQFF.